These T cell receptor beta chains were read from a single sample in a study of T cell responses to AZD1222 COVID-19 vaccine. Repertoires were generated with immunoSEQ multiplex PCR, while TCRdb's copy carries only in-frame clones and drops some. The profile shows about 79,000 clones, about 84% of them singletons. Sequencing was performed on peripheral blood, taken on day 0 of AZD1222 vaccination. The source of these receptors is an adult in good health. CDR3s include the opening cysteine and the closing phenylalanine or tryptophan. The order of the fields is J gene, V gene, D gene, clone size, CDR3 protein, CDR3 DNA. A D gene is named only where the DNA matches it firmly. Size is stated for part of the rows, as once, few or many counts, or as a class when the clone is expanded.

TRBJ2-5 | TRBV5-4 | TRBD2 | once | CASSPGLAAWGTQYF | TGTGCCAGCAGCCCGGGACTAGCGGCCTGGGGGACCCAGTACTTC
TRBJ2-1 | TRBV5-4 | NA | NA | CASSYDSARTLANEQFF | TGTGCCAGCAGCTACGACTCGGCTAGGACTCTGGCCAATGAGCAGTTCTTC
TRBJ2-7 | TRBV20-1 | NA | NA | CSASALKTGSSYEQYF | TGCAGTGCTAGTGCCTTAAAAACAGGTAGCTCCTACGAGCAGTACTTC
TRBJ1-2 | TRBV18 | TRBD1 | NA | CASSSSRDRSFYGYTF | TGTGCCAGCTCATCAAGCCGGGACAGATCTTTCTATGGCTACACCTTC
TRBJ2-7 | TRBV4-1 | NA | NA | CASSQDYRTEQYF | TGCGCCAGCAGCCAAGATTACAGGACCGAGCAGTACTTC
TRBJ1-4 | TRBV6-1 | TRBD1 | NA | CASSEQQGWRNEKLFF | TGTGCCAGCAGTGAACAACAGGGGTGGAGAAATGAAAAACTGTTTTTT
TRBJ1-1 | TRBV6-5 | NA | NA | CASRGQDTEAFF | TGTGCCAGCAGGGGGCAGGACACTGAAGCTTTCTTT
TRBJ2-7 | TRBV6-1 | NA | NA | CASSEGTQAPLGSYEQYF | TGTGCCAGCAGTGAAGGGACACAGGCGCCCCTGGGATCCTACGAGCAGTACTTC
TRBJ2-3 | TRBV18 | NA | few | CASSPNPGRTDTQYF | TGTGCCAGCTCACCAAATCCAGGGCGCACAGATACGCAGTATTTT
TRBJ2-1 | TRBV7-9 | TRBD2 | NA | CACSGGGGGNEQFF | TGTGCCTGCAGCGGGGGGGGAGGGGGGAATGAGCAGTTCTTC
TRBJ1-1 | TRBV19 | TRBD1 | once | CASRKTGVNTEAFF | TGTGCCAGTAGGAAGACAGGGGTGAACACTGAAGCTTTCTTT
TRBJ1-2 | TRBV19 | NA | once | CASSSTSSGYTF | TGTGCCAGTAGTTCCACATCTTCGGGCTACACCTTC
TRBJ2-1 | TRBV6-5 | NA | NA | CASSTGQIGEQFF | TGTGCCAGCAGCACGGGCCAGATCGGGGAGCAGTTCTTC
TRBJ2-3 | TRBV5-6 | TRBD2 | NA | CASSPSGRDTQYF | TGTGCCAGCAGCCCTAGCGGGAGAGATACGCAGTATTTT
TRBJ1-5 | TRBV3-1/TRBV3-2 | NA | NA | CASSPNVNQPQHF | TGTGCCAGCAGCCCGAATGTAAATCAGCCCCAGCATTTT